Each of the 21 T cell receptor beta chains below was sequenced from the same sample in a study of blood T cell repertoires in COVID-19. The protocol was immunoSEQ multiplex PCR, while the TCRdb copy is restricted to in-frame clones and leaves out a portion. The table shows 20,000 to 25,000 clones, with around 80% occurring only once. Sequencing input: peripheral blood. The receptors originated from a man in his sixties with active COVID-19.

The V call is TRBV19, the J call TRBJ1-1; TRBD1 matches at 12 bases. The germline V gene encodes CDR1 LNHDA and CDR2 SQIVND (reference sequence). This CDR3 has 17 amino acids. The J segment lost 0 bases and the V segment lost 3 bases, leaving 5 bases of the junction unmatched. CDR3 in DNA: TGTGCCAGTAGTATTGTGGGACAGGGGGCTTTGAACACTGAAGCTTTCTTT. Its protein product is CASSIVGQGALNTEAFF. Full variable domain (missing parts from reference TRBV19 and TRBJ1-1): DGGITQSPKYLFRKEGQNVTLSCEQNLNHDAMYWYRQDPGQGLRLIYYSQIVNDFQKGDIAEGYSVSREKKESFPLTVTSAQKNPTAFYLCASSIVGQGALNTEAFFGQGTRLTVV.

The chain is built from TRBV5-4 and TRBJ2-1, with 9 bases matching TRBD2. Trimming took 0 bases from V and 0 from J; bases not matched to a gene: 7. From germline, CDR1 is SGHNT and CDR2 YYREEE (reference sequence). This CDR3 contains 18 residues. The chain's CDR3 is CASSLGGSGSPSYNEQFF. The DNA for the CDR3 is TGTGCCAGCAGCTTGGGCGGTAGCGGGAGCCCCTCCTACAATGAGCAGTTCTTC.

This sequence joins TRBV11-2 and TRBJ2-5, with 9 bases lining up with TRBD1. This CDR3 contains 15 residues. Trimming cost V 3 bases and J 5 bases; bases outside gene matches: 7. The germline CDR1 and CDR2 sequences are SGHAT and FQNNGV. Here the CDR3 DNA reads TGTGCCAGCAGCTTGACCGACAGGGGGTTGGAGACCCAGTACTTC. It encodes CASSLTDRGLETQYF.

J is TRBJ1-5 and V is TRBV28, with TRBD1 matching 10 bases. V lost 6 bases to trimming and J lost 2 bases; unmatched junction nucleotides: 13. Germline loops: CDR1 MDHEN, CDR2 SYDVKM. The length of the CDR3 is 18 residues. The CDR3 spells CASRTDRDRGYGNQPQHF. CDR3 coding DNA: TGTGCCAGCAGGACGGACCGGGACAGGGGTTATGGCAATCAGCCCCAGCATTTT.

J is TRBJ2-7 and V is TRBV6-5, with D maybe TRBD2 (6 bases). Trimming shortened V by 7 bases and J by 4 bases, and 20 bases separated the two germline ends. CDR3 length: 15 amino acids. From germline, CDR1 is MNHEY and CDR2 SVGAGI. CDR3 loop: CASTVGPGRGYEQYF. The DNA of the CDR3 is TGTGCCAGCACCGTGGGGCCAGGGCGGGGATACGAGCAGTACTTC.

The V call is TRBV9, the J call TRBJ2-1; 9 bases align to TRBD2. Germline V gene sequence: CDR1 SGDLS, CDR2 YYNGEE. The CDR3 sequence is 15 residues long. V was clipped by 4 bases and J by 10 bases; unmatched bases: 12. In nucleotides, the CDR3 is TGTGCCAGCAGCCCGATAGCGGGAGCAGTTTCGGAGCAGTTCTTC. It encodes CASSPIAGAVSEQFF. The variable domain in full, with the rest retrieved from reference TRBV9 and TRBJ2-1, is DSGVTQTPKHLITATGQRVTLRCSPRSGDLSVYWYQQSLDQGLQFLIQYYNGEERAKGNILERFSAQQFPDLHSELNLSSLELGDSALYFCASSPIAGAVSEQFFGPGTRLTVL.

The CDR3 nucleotides are TGTGCCAGCAGTCCCAGGGGGCTACAAGAGACCCAGTACTTC. Translation gives CASSPRGLQETQYF. V usage is TRBV28 and J usage is TRBJ2-5; the match to TRBD1 covers 8 bases. The CDR3 contains 14 residues. With 5 bases clipped from V and 2 bases from J, the junction kept 4 bases outside the gene matches. CDR1 is MDHEN and CDR2 is SYDVKM in the germline V gene.

The sample holds a few counts of this clone. The V call is TRBV12-5, the J call TRBJ1-1; a weak D match, TRBD1 (5 bases). This CDR3 region has 17 residues. The ends were cut back, 0 bases at V and 3 bases at J, with 17 bases in the middle. Germline V gene data show CDR1 as LGHNT and CDR2 as FRNRAP. The CDR3 DNA is TGTGCTAGTGGTTTGGTACTGGGACCCTGGGGGGACACTGAAGCTTTCTTT. Protein sequence: CASGLVLGPWGDTEAFF.

The genes are TRBV25-1 and TRBJ2-7; 7 positions match TRBD1. Trimming at V came to 2 bases and at J to 2 bases, leaving 3 bases not matched to a gene. CDR1 and CDR2 from the germline V gene are MGHDK and SYGVNS. The CDR3 runs 14 residues. CDR3 amino acids: CASSELDRTYEQYF. The CDR3 nucleotides read TGTGCCAGCAGTGAACTGGACAGGACCTACGAGCAGTACTTC.

This CDR3 reads CASSGTGGSGANVLTF. The CDR3 DNA sequence: TGTGCCAGCAGCGGGACAGGGGGCTCTGGGGCCAACGTCCTGACTTTC. The V and J genes are TRBV9 and TRBJ2-6; 10 nucleotides line up with TRBD1. CDR3 length equals 16 residues. V lost 3 bases to trimming and J lost 0 bases; unmatched junction nucleotides: 0. The germline V gene encodes CDR1 SGDLS and CDR2 YYNGEE. Based on the CDR3 plus reference TRBV9 and TRBJ2-6, the full variable domain is DSGVTQTPKHLITATGQRVTLRCSPRSGDLSVYWYQQSLDQGLQFLIQYYNGEERAKGNILERFSAQQFPDLHSELNLSSLELGDSALYFCASSGTGGSGANVLTFGAGSRLTVL.

The gene calls are TRBV7-3 and TRBJ2-2; 12 bases line up with TRBD2. CDR1 and CDR2 (germline): SGHTA, FQGTGA. V was pared by 5 bases and J by 5 bases, with 3 bases of the junction left unmatched. The CDR3 is 15 residues long. In DNA form, the CDR3 reads TGTGCCAGCAGCCGGACTAGCGGGGCGACCGGGGAGCTGTTTTTT. Protein product: CASSRTSGATGELFF.

This clone has only a few counts. The chain is built from TRBV24-1 and TRBJ2-2; a possible D gene is TRBD1 (5 bases). In germline, CDR1 is KGHDR, CDR2 SFDVKD. The V and J ends lost 1 base and 5 bases respectively, with 13 bases between them. The CDR3 contains 16 residues. The CDR3 bases are TGTGCCACCAGTGATTTTACAGGTTCTAGGACCGGGGAGCTGTTTTTT. This codes for CATSDFTGSRTGELFF.

J is TRBJ2-3 and V is TRBV7-2; no clear D gene. Trimming took off 5 bases at V and 4 bases at J, with 13 bases between the two ends. CDR1 SGHTA and CDR2 FQGNSA come from the germline V gene. The CDR3 length is 14 residues. CDR3 in DNA: TGTGCCAGCAGCCAGAGTCGCAGGCCAGATACGCAGTATTTT. Translated: CASSQSRRPDTQYF.

This clone is medium-sized by share. J is TRBJ2-7 and V is TRBV6-6; 10 bases fit TRBD2. This CDR3 contains 16 residues. Unmatched junction bases numbered 9, after V lost 2 bases and J lost 5 bases. From germline, CDR1 is MNHNY and CDR2 SVGAGI (reference sequence). Here the CDR3 DNA reads TGTGCCAGCAGTTACCCTCTAGCGGGAGATGCCCACGAGCAGTACTTC. This codes for CASSYPLAGDAHEQYF.

This clone was seen only a few times. The chain employs TRBV27 and TRBJ1-6; 8 bases line up with TRBD1. V was clipped by 9 bases and J by 7 bases; unmatched bases: 11. CDR3 size: 15 residues. Germline-derived CDR1 and CDR2 are MNHEY and SMNVEV (reference sequence). CDR3 region: CASRPTGALNSPLHF. The CDR3 nucleotides are TGTGCCAGTAGACCGACAGGGGCGCTCAATTCACCCCTCCACTTT.

The sample holds a few counts of this clone. The same CDR3 is also encoded by other DNA sequences in this sample. The V call is TRBV3-1 (or the pseudogene TRBV3-2), the J call TRBJ1-2, with D perhaps matching TRBD1 (5 bases). Germline CDR1 and CDR2: LGHDT and YNNKEL (reference sequence). CDR3 length equals 15 residues. V was shortened by 3 bases and J by 7 bases, with 18 bases between the two germline ends. The CDR3 bases are TGTGCCAGCAGCCAGGGACGGGGGACGGGGGGTGGCTACACCTTC. This translates into CASSQGRGTGGGYTF.

The V gene is TRBV7-2, the J gene TRBJ1-3; no firm D call. The CDR3 is 11 amino acids. The V end was cut by 1 base, the J end by 9 bases, with 4 bases between. Germline loops: CDR1 SGHTA, CDR2 FQGNSA. The CDR3 reads CASSLDGTIYF. For the CDR3, the DNA is TGTGCCAGCAGCTTAGACGGCACCATATATTTT.

The CDR3 sequence is CASTTASGQTDTQYF. The CDR3 nucleotides are TGTGCCAGTACCACCGCTAGCGGGCAAACAGATACGCAGTATTTT. The V call is TRBV19, the J call TRBJ2-3; 8 nucleotides match TRBD2. V lost 7 bases, J lost 3 bases, and 9 bases stayed unmatched. The germline V gene has CDR1 LNHDA and CDR2 SQIVND (reference sequence). This CDR3 has 15 residues.

The CDR3 DNA is TGTGCCAGCAGTTACGGGACTAGCGGGAGAAGGATTGGCGGGGAGCTGTTTTTT. Translating it yields CASSYGTSGRRIGGELFF. The chain has TRBV7-2 and TRBJ2-2, with TRBD2 matching 14 bases. Germline assignment: CDR1 SGHTA and CDR2 FQGNSA. Trimming took 6 bases from V and 7 from J; bases not matched to a gene: 13. This CDR3 is built from 18 residues. Drawing the rest from reference TRBV7-2 and TRBJ2-2, the complete variable domain is GAGVSQSPSNKVTEKGKDVELRCDPISGHTALYWYRQSLGQGLEFLIYFQGNSAPDKSGLPSDRFSAERTGGSVSTLTIQRTQQEDSAVYLCASSYGTSGRRIGGELFFGEGSRLTVL.

V is TRBV5-1 and J is TRBJ2-7, with 11 bases identical to TRBD1. Germline lookup yields CDR1 SGHRS and CDR2 YFSETQ. V dropped 5 bases and J dropped 7; count of bases not matched to a gene: 11. This CDR3 region has 15 residues. The CDR3 sequence: CASRNPGQGVWEQYF. CDR3 DNA: TGCGCCAGCAGAAATCCGGGACAGGGGGTATGGGAGCAGTACTTC.

This chain joins TRBV7-2 and TRBJ2-1; 7 bases line up with TRBD1. The ends lost 6 bases at V and 6 bases at J; junction bases unmatched: 14. Germline CDR1 SGHTA, CDR2 FQGNSA. The CDR3 loop spans 16 amino acids. As DNA, the CDR3 is TGTGCCAGCAGGTCCCTAGGGGGACAGAAAGTCAATGAGCAGTTCTTC. Residues: CASRSLGGQKVNEQFF.